A single T cell receptor beta chain is shown here with its context. Its specificity is unknown. V lost 2 bases, J lost 8 bases, and 6 bases stayed unmatched. This CDR3 is 15 amino acids long. In germline, CDR1 is SEHNR, CDR2 FQNEAQ (reference sequence). The record originates from a study of cytomegalovirus exposure and HLA in healthy donors. General study points: High specificity and sensitivity for cytomegalovirus status were reported for the classifier. Confirmation in vitro established that a few CMV-associated chains were specific for CMV antigens. The finding came from a later analysis; first-cohort TCR clusters tended to co-occur in the 110 or so validation repertoires.

Sequencing was performed with immunoSEQ multiplex PCR; in TCRdb, only in-frame clones are kept and a portion is missing. The sample holds over 200,000 clones, 90% seen once. The sequence was obtained from a woman under 40 in good health and CMV-seronegative. Source material: PBMCs. This chain joins TRBV7-9 and TRBJ2-1; TRBD1 agrees at 10 bases. The CDR3 loop reads CASSLLFGTGDEQFF. The CDR3 bases are TGTGCCAGCAGCTTATTATTTGGGACAGGGGATGAGCAGTTCTTC. Together with reference TRBV7-9 and TRBJ2-1, the CDR3 gives the full variable domain: DTGVSQNPRHKITKRGQNVTFRCDPISEHNRLYWYRQTLGQGPEFLTYFQNEAQLEKSRLLSDRFSAERPKGSFSTLEIQRTEQGDSAMYLCASSLLFGTGDEQFFGPGTRLTVL.